The present T cell receptor (beta chain) was sequenced within a study of blood T cell repertoires in COVID-19. Under the authors' procedure: The assay estimated nucleated cells by amplifying reference gene primers. The protocol was immunoSEQ multiplex PCR, while the TCRdb copy is restricted to in-frame clones and leaves out a portion. V, J and clone size derive from that table, while D and trimming were established from the DNA sequence. In the table there are about 44,000 clones, over 70% of which are singletons. Source material: peripheral blood. The clonotype originates from a middle-aged woman with acute or convalescent COVID-19.

The CDR3, as DNA: TGTGCCAGCAGCTCGACGGGGGGCTACACCTTC. It yields the protein CASSSTGGYTF. V is TRBV5-6 and J is TRBJ1-2; no firm D call. Trimming stripped 3 bases from V and 8 bases from J, with 8 bases between. Germline V lookup: CDR1 SGHDT, CDR2 YYEEEE. The CDR3 has 11 residues.